Below, 19 T cell receptor beta chains from the same sample are listed, as sequenced in a study of cytomegalovirus exposure and HLA in healthy donors. Use of 60 Vbeta and 13 Jbeta primers characterized the PCR. The assay was immunoSEQ multiplex PCR, and TCRdb's table has in-frame clones only and misses some. The table includes roughly 100,000 clones, 71% detected once. The material sequenced was PBMCs. These receptors all stem from a female donor in good health and CMV-seronegative.

V usage is TRBV9 and J usage is TRBJ2-7; D perhaps matches TRBD1 (5 bases). The length of the CDR3 is 14 residues. Germline-derived CDR1 and CDR2 are SGDLS and YYNGEE. Trimming shortened V by 4 bases and J by 2 bases, and 13 bases separated the two germline ends. The CDR3: CASSKFDSPYEQYF. CDR3 nucleotide sequence: TGTGCCAGCAGCAAATTCGACAGCCCCTACGAGCAGTACTTC.

The chain has TRBV11-2 and TRBJ2-7; 9 nucleotides match TRBD2. From germline, CDR1 is SGHAT and CDR2 FQNNGV. CDR3 size: 15 residues. V dropped 4 bases and J dropped 6; count of bases not matched to a gene: 10. Here the CDR3 DNA reads TGTGCCAGCAGCTCTCTTAGCGGGAGAGCTGTCGAGCAGTACTTC. Translation: CASSSLSGRAVEQYF.

This clone was seen just once. The CDR3 loop reads CASSLAPGTYTGELFF. DNA of the CDR3: TGTGCCAGCAGCTTAGCGCCAGGGACTTACACCGGGGAGCTGTTTTTT. The rearrangement joins TRBV7-9 to TRBJ2-2; D possibly corresponds to TRBD2 (6 bases). Germline CDR1 reads SEHNR; CDR2 reads FQNEAQ (reference sequence). This CDR3 has 16 amino acids. The V gene lost 0 bases and the J gene lost 3 bases, with 11 bases spanning the gap.

This clone appeared a few times. Distinct nucleotide sequences in the sample also encode this CDR3. The V gene is TRBV9, the J gene TRBJ2-5; 7 nucleotides line up with TRBD2. V trimming: 0 bases; J trimming: 5 bases; junction bases outside the gene matches: 4. The CDR3 extends over 14 amino acids. Germline V gene lookup returns CDR1 SGDLS and CDR2 YYNGEE. In nucleotides, the CDR3 is TGTGCCAGCAGCGTAGGGGGAGGGCTCGAGACCCAGTACTTC. Protein product: CASSVGGGLETQYF.

The rearrangement links TRBV6-1 to TRBJ1-2; the D gene is possibly TRBD1 (6 bases). Germline CDR1 is MNHNS and CDR2 is SASEGT. The CDR3 consists of 13 residues. Trimming took 8 bases from V and 4 from J, leaving 14 bases between them. Written as DNA, the CDR3 is TGTGCCAGCGGGCGGGGGCAGGGCTATGGCTACACCTTC. It encodes CASGRGQGYGYTF.

The J gene is TRBJ2-4, the V gene TRBV2, with D possibly matching TRBD2 (5 bases). Between the trimmed V and J ends, which lost 4 bases and 3 bases, there was a span of 10 bases. Germline loops: CDR1 SNHLY, CDR2 FYNNEI. The CDR3 covers 14 residues. CDR3 coding DNA: TGTGCCAGCAGTGTGCGGGTGGGCAAAAACATTCAGTACTTC. Encoded protein: CASSVRVGKNIQYF.

This chain links TRBV4-1 with TRBJ2-7; tentatively, D is TRBD1 (5 bases). The CDR3 spans 14 residues. Germline-derived CDR1 and CDR2 are MGHRA and YSYEKL. Trimming removed 1 base from V and 3 bases from J, with 10 bases in between. DNA of the CDR3: TGCGCCAGCAGCCAAGTGGACATAAACTACGAGCAGTACTTC. This sequence encodes CASSQVDINYEQYF.

This clone was detected once. The chain is built from TRBV4-3 and TRBJ2-3; 10 positions match TRBD2. This CDR3 is built from 18 residues. Trimming removed 0 bases from V and 0 bases from J; junction bases left unmatched: 6. Looked up from germline, CDR1 is LGHNA and CDR2 is YSLEER. The DNA for the CDR3 is TGCGCCAGCAGCCAAGATCTTCCGACTAGCGGGAGCACAGATACGCAGTATTTT. Protein product: CASSQDLPTSGSTDTQYF.

The sample holds a few counts of this clone. The chain carries TRBV27 and TRBJ2-3; 14 nucleotides match TRBD2. The CDR3 has 18 residues. CDR1 is MNHEY, CDR2 SMNVEV, per germline (reference sequence). Trimming at V came to 5 bases and at J to 3 bases, leaving 10 bases not matched to a gene. The CDR3: CASSALPGTSGRTDTQYF. In DNA form, the CDR3 reads TGTGCCAGCAGTGCGTTACCCGGGACTAGCGGGAGAACAGATACGCAGTATTTT.

The V and J genes are TRBV11-3 and TRBJ2-7, with D possibly matching TRBD1 (6 bases). CDR3 size: 14 residues. Trimming removed 3 bases from V and 9 bases from J, with 18 bases in between. From germline, CDR1 is SGHNT and CDR2 YENEEA. CDR3 region: CASSFGDTPRWQYF. In nucleotides, the CDR3 is TGTGCCAGCAGCTTTGGGGACACCCCCCGGTGGCAGTACTTC.

The V gene is TRBV5-6, the J gene TRBJ2-3; 8 nucleotides align to TRBD2. V shed 1 base, J shed 5 bases, and the junction held 12 bases outside the gene matches. Per the germline V gene, CDR1 is SGHDT and CDR2 is YYEEEE. CDR3 size: 17 residues. The CDR3 DNA follows: TGTGCCAGCAGCTTGCCGGGGCCAGCGGGAGTTGTAGATACGCAGTATTTT. Translating it yields CASSLPGPAGVVDTQYF.

The DNA for the CDR3 is TGTGCCAGCAGCTTGGTCCCCTCGGATGGCTACACCTTC. Its protein product is CASSLVPSDGYTF. This rearrangement joins TRBV7-8 to TRBJ1-2; no firm D call. V shed 3 bases and J shed 6 bases, with 11 bases lying between them. This CDR3 spans 13 amino acids. From germline, CDR1 is SGHVS and CDR2 FQNEAQ.

CDR3 coding DNA: TGTGCCAGCAGTTCTGCGGGAGGGATTAATAATTCACCCCTCCACTTT. Amino acids: CASSSAGGINNSPLHF. This rearrangement joins TRBV27 to TRBJ1-6; D is uncertain. V dropped 4 bases and J dropped 5 bases, with 15 bases sitting between them. CDR1 is MNHEY, CDR2 SMNVEV, per germline (reference sequence). This CDR3 is 16 amino acids long.

The chain has TRBV6-6 and TRBJ2-3; maybe TRBD2 (6 bases). Trimming took 1 base from V and 4 from J, leaving 9 bases between them. This CDR3 contains 14 residues. Germline V gives CDR1 MNHNY, CDR2 SVGAGI (reference sequence). The CDR3 protein is CASSYFTGADTQYF. DNA for the CDR3: TGTGCCAGCAGTTACTTCACGGGGGCAGATACGCAGTATTTT.

This clone has only a few counts. The chain employs TRBV6-1 and TRBJ2-1; D possibly corresponds to TRBD2 (6 bases). The germline V gene has CDR1 MNHNS and CDR2 SASEGT. The V and J ends lost 0 bases and 4 bases respectively, with 10 bases between them. This CDR3 comprises 15 residues. The CDR3 sequence: CASSEASSGYNEQFF. The CDR3 coding sequence is TGTGCCAGCAGTGAAGCGAGTAGCGGTTACAATGAGCAGTTCTTC.

The J gene is TRBJ2-5, the V gene TRBV11-2; possibly TRBD2 for D (5 bases). The CDR3 length is 14 residues. Deletions cut 6 bases from V and 3 bases from J, with 14 bases between. Germline V gene data show CDR1 as SGHAT and CDR2 as FQNNGV. The CDR3 nucleotides read TGTGCCAGCAGTATCAACACTAGGAAAGAGACCCAGTACTTC. This codes for CASSINTRKETQYF.

The V call is TRBV11-3, the J call TRBJ2-7; D ambiguous. Per the germline V gene, CDR1 is SGHNT and CDR2 is YENEEA. V dropped 6 bases and J dropped 0 bases, with 12 bases sitting between them. The CDR3 totals 14 residues. The CDR3 nucleotides are TGTGCCAGCAGTCCCCGGCGGAACTCCTACGAGCAGTACTTC. It specifies CASSPRRNSYEQYF.

As regards this clone: Other DNA sequences in this specimen translate into the identical CDR3. The chain is built from TRBV5-1 and TRBJ1-1; the D is unclear. CDR1 SGHRS and CDR2 YFSETQ come from the germline V gene. Trimming took 0 bases from V and 0 from J, leaving 3 bases between them. This CDR3 is 13 amino acids long. DNA for the CDR3: TGCGCCAGCAGCTTGGCGGTGAACACTGAAGCTTTCTTT. Amino acids: CASSLAVNTEAFF.

This clone was detected only a few times. V usage is TRBV13 and J usage is TRBJ2-3; TRBD2 agrees at 13 bases. The germline V gene encodes CDR1 PRHDT and CDR2 FYEKMQ (reference sequence). This CDR3 is built from 19 residues. With V trimmed by 7 bases and J by 2 bases, 15 bases remained unmatched. The CDR3: CASTQTGLAGRGPTDTQYF. The CDR3, as DNA: TGTGCCAGCACCCAAACGGGACTAGCGGGACGGGGCCCCACAGATACGCAGTATTTT.